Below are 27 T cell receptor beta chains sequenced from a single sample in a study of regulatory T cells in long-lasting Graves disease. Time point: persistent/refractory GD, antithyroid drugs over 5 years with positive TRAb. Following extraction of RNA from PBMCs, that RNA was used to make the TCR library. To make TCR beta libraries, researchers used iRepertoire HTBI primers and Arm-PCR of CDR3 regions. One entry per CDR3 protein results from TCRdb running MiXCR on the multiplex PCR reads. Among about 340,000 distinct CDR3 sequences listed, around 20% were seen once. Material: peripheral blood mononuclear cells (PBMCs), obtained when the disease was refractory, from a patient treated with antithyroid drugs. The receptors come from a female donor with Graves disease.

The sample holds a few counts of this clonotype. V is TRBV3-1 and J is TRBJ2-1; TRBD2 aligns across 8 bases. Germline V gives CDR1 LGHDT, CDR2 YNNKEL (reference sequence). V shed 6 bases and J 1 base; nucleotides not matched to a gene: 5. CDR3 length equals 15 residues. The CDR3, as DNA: TGTGCCAGCAGGCAAACGGGGGGGTCCTACAATGAGCAGTTCTTC. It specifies CASRQTGGSYNEQFF.

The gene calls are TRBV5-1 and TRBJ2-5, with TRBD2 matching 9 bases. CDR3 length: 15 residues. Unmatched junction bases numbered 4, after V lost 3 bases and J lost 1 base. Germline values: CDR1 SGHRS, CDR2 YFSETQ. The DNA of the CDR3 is TGCGCCAGCAGCTCGTCTAGCGGGGTCCAAGAGACCCAGTACTTC. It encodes CASSSSSGVQETQYF.

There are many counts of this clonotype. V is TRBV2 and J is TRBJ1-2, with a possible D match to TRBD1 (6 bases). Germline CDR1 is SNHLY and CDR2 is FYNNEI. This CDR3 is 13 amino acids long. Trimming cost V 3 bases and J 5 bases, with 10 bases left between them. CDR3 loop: CASSEDSFYGYTF. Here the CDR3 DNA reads TGTGCCAGCAGTGAGGACAGTTTTTATGGCTACACCTTC.

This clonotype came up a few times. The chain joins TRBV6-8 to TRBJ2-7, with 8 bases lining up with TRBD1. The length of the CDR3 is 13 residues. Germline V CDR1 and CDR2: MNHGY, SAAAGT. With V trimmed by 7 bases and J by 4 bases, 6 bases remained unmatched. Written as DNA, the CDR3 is TGTGCCAGCACCCTCCGGGACAGGTACGAGCAGTACTTC. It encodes CASTLRDRYEQYF.

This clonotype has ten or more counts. As DNA, the CDR3 is TGTGCCAGCAGCTTAGATCTTCTGGACAGGGGGAAAGCTTTCTTT. Residues: CASSLDLLDRGKAFF. The chain couples TRBV11-3 to TRBJ1-1; 10 bases agree with TRBD1. The length of the CDR3 is 15 residues. The V gene end was trimmed by 0 bases and the J gene end by 9 bases; junction bases not matched to a gene: 7. Germline assignment: CDR1 SGHNT and CDR2 YENEEA.

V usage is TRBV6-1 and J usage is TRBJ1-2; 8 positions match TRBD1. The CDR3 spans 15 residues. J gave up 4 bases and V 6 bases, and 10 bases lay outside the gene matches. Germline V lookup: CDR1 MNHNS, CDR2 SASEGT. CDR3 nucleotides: TGTGCCAGCAGATCTTCGGACAGGGTCGGCTATGGCTACACCTTC. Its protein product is CASRSSDRVGYGYTF.

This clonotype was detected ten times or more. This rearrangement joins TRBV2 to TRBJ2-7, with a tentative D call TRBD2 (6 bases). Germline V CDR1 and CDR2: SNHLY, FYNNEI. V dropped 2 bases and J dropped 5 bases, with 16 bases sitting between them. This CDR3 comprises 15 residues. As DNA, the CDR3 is TGTGCCAGCAGTGAAACAAGAGGGCGGGGCGACGAGCAGTACTTC. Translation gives CASSETRGRGDEQYF.

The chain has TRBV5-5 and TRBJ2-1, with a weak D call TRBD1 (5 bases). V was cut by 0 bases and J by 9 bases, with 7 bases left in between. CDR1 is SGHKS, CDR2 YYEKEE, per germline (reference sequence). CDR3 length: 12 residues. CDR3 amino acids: CASSLARVEQFF. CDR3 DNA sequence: TGTGCCAGCAGCTTGGCCAGGGTTGAGCAGTTCTTC.

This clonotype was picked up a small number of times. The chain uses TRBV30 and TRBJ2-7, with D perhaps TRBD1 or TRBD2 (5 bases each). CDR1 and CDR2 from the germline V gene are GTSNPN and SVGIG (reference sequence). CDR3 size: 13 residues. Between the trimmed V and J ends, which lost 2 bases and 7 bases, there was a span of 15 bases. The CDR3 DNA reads TGTGCCTGGAGTCCGCGGGTCGAGGGGGAGCAGTACTTC. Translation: CAWSPRVEGEQYF.

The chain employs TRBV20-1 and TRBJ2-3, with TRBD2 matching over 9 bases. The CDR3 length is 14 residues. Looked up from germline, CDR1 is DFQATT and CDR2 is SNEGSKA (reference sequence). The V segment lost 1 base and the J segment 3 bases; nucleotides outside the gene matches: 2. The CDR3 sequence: CSARVSGGTDTQYF. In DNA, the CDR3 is TGCAGTGCTAGAGTTAGCGGGGGTACAGATACGCAGTATTTT.

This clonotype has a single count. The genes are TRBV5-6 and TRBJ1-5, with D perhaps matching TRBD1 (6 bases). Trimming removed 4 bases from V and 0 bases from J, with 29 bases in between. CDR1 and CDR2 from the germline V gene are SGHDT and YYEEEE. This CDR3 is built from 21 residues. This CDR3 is CASSNRRGRDKDHYSNQPQHF. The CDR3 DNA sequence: TGTGCCAGCAGCAACCGGCGGGGTAGGGACAAAGATCATTATAGCAATCAGCCCCAGCATTTT.

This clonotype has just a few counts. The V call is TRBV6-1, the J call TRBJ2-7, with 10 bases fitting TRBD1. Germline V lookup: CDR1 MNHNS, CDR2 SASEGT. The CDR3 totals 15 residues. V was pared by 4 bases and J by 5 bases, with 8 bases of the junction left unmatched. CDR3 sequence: CASSVQDRGFDEQYF. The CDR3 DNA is TGTGCCAGCAGTGTACAGGACAGGGGGTTTGACGAGCAGTACTTC.

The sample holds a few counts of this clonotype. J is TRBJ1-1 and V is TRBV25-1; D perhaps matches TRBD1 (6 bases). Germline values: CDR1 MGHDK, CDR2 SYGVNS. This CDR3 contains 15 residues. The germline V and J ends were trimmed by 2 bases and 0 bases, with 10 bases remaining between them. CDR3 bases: TGTGCCAGCAGTGAACCGGGACAAATGAACACTGAAGCTTTCTTT. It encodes CASSEPGQMNTEAFF.

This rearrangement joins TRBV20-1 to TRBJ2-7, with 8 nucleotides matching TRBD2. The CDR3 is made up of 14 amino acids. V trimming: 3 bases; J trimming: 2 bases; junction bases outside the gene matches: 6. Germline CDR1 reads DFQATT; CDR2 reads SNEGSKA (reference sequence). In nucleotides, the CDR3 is TGCAGTGCTAGGTTAGCGGGACGCACCTACGAGCAGTACTTC. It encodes CSARLAGRTYEQYF.

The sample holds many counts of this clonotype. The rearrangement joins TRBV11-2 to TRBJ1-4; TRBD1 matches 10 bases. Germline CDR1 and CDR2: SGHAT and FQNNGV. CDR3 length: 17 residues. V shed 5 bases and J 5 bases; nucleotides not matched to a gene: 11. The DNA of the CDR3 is TGTGCCAGCAGCCCTTACGGACAGGGGGACCAGAATGAAAAACTGTTTTTT. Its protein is CASSPYGQGDQNEKLFF.

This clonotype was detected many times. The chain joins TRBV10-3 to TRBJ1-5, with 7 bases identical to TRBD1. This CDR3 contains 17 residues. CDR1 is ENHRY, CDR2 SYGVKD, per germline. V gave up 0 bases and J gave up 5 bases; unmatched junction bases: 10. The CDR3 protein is CAISESRGTAGDQPQHF. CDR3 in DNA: TGTGCCATCAGTGAGTCGAGGGGGACAGCAGGGGATCAGCCCCAGCATTTT.

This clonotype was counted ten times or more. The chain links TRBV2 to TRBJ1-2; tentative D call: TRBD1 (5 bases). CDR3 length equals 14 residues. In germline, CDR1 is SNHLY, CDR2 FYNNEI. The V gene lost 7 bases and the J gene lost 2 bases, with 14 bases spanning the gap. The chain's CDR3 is CASNLNDRNYGYTF. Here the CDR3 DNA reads TGTGCCAGCAATCTAAACGACAGAAACTATGGCTACACCTTC.

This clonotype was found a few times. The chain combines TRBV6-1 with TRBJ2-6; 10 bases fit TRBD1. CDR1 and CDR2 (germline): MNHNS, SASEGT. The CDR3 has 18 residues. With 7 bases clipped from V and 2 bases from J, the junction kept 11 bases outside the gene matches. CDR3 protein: CASTGTGESGPGANVLTF. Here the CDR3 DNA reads TGTGCCAGCACCGGGACAGGGGAATCCGGGCCTGGGGCCAACGTCCTGACTTTC.

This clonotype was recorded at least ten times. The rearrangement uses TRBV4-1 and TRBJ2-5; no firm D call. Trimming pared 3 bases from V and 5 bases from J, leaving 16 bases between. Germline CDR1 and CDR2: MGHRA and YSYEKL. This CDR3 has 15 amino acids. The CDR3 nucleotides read TGCGCCAGCAGCCATAATCGGGCCCCAGTCGAGACCCAGTACTTC. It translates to CASSHNRAPVETQYF.

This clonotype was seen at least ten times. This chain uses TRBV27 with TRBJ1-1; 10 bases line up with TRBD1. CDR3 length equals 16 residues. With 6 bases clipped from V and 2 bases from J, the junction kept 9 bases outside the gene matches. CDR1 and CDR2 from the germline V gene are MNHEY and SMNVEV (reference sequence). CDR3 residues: CASRRGQGLRNTEAFF. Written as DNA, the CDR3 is TGTGCCAGCAGAAGGGGACAGGGGTTGAGAAACACTGAAGCTTTCTTT.

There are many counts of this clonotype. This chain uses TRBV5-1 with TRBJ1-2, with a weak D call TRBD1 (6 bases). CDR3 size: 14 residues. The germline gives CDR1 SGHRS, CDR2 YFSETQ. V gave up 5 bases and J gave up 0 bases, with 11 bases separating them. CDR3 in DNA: TGCGCCAGCAGTTCGACAGGATCTAACTATGGCTACACCTTC. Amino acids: CASSSTGSNYGYTF.

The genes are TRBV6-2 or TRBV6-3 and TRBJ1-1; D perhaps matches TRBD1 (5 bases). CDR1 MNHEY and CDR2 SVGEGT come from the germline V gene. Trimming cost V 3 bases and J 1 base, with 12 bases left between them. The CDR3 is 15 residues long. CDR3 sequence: CASSYPGHGNTEAFF. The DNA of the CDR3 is TGTGCCAGCAGTTATCCAGGGCACGGGAACACTGAAGCTTTCTTT.

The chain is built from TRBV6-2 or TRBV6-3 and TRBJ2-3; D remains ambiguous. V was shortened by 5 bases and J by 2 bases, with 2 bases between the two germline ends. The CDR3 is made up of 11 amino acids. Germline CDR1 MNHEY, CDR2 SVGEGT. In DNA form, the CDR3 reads TGTGCCAGCAGTCACACAGATACGCAGTATTTT. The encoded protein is CASSHTDTQYF.

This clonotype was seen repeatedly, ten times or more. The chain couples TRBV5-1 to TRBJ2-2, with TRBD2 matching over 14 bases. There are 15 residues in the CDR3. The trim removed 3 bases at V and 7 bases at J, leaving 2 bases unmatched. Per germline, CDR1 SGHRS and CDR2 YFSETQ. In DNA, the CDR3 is TGCGCCAGCAGCTGGACTAGCGGGAGGATCGGGGAGCTGTTTTTT. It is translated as CASSWTSGRIGELFF.

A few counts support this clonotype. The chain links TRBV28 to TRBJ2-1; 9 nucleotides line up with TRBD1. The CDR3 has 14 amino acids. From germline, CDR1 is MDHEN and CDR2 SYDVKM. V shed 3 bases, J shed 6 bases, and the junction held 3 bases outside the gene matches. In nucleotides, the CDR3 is TGTGCCAGCAGTTTTACAGGGGGCCTCAATGAGCAGTTCTTC. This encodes CASSFTGGLNEQFF.

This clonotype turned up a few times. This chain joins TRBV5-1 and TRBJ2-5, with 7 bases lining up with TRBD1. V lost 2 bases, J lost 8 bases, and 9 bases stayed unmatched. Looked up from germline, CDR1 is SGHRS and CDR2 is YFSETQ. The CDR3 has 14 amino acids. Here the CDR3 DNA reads TGCGCCAGCAGCTTACTGACAGGGTCTGGTACCCAGTACTTC. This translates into CASSLLTGSGTQYF.

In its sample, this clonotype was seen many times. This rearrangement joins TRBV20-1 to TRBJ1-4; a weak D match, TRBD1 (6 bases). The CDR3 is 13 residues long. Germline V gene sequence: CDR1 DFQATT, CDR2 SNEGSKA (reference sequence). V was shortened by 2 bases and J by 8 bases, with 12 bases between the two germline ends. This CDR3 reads CSARKGGWEKLFF. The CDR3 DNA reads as TGCAGTGCTAGAAAAGGGGGTTGGGAAAAACTGTTTTTT.